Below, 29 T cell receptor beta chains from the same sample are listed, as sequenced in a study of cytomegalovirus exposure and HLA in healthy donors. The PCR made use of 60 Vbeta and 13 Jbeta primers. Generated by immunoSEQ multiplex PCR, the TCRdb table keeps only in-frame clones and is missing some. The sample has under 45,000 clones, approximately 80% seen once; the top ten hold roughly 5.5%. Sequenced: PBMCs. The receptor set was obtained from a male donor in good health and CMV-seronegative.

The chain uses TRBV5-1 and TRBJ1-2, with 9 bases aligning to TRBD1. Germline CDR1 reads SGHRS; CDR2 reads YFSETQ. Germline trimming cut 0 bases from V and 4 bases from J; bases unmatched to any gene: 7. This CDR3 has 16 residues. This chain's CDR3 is CASSLVTGQGSYGYTF. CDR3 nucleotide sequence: TGCGCCAGCAGCTTGGTAACGGGACAGGGAAGCTATGGCTACACCTTC. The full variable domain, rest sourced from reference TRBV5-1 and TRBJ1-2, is KAGVTQTPRYLIKTRGQQVTLSCSPISGHRSVSWYQQTPGQGLQFLFEYFSETQRNKGNFPGRFSGRQFSNSRSEMNVSTLELGDSALYLCASSLVTGQGSYGYTFGSGTRLTVV.

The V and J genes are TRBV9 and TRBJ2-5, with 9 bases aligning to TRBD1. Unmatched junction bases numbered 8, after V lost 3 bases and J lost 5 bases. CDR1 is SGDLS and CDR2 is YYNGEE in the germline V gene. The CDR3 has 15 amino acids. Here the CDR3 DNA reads TGTGCCAGCAGCGGAACCGGGACAGGGTGGGAGACCCAGTACTTC. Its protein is CASSGTGTGWETQYF. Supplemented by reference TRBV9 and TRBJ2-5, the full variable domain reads DSGVTQTPKHLITATGQRVTLRCSPRSGDLSVYWYQQSLDQGLQFLIQYYNGEERAKGNILERFSAQQFPDLHSELNLSSLELGDSALYFCASSGTGTGWETQYFGPGTRLLVL.

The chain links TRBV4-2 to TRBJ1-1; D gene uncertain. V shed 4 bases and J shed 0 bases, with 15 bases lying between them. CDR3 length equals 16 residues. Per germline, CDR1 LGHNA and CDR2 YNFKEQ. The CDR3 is CASSLAGIEMNTEAFF. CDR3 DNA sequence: TGTGCCAGCAGCCTGGCGGGTATTGAGATGAACACTGAAGCTTTCTTT.

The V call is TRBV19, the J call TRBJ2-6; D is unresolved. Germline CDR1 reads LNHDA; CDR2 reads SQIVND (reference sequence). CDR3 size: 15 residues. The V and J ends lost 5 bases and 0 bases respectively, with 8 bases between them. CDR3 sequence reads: CASSAGNSGANVLTF. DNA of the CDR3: TGTGCCAGTAGTGCAGGAAACTCTGGGGCCAACGTCCTGACTTTC. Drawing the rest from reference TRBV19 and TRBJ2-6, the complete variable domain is DGGITQSPKYLFRKEGQNVTLSCEQNLNHDAMYWYRQDPGQGLRLIYYSQIVNDFQKGDIAEGYSVSREKKESFPLTVTSAQKNPTAFYLCASSAGNSGANVLTFGAGSRLTVL.

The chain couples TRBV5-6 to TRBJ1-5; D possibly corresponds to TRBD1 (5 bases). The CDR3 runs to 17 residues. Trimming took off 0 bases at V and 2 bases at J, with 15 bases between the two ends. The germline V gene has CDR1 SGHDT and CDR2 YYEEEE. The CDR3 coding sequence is TGTGCCAGCAGCTTGGCCGGGGGAGGGATGGGCAATCAGCCCCAGCATTTT. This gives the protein CASSLAGGGMGNQPQHF. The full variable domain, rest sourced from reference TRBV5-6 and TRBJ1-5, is DAGVTQSPTHLIKTRGQQVTLRCSPKSGHDTVSWYQQALGQGPQFIFQYYEEEERQRGNFPDRFSGHQFPNYSSELNVNALLLGDSALYLCASSLAGGGMGNQPQHFGDGTRLSIL.

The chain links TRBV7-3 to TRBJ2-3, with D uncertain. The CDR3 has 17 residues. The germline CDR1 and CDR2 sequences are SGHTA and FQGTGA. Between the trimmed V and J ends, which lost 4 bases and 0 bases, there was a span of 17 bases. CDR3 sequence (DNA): TGTGCCAGCAGCTCGACCCCTGTGGCAGCGAGCACAGATACGCAGTATTTT. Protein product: CASSSTPVAASTDTQYF. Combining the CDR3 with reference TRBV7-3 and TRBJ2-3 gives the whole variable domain GAGVSQTPSNKVTEKGKYVELRCDPISGHTALYWYRQSLGQGPEFLIYFQGTGAADDSGLPNDRFFAVRPEGSVSTLKIQRTERGDSAVYLCASSSTPVAASTDTQYFGPGTRLTVL.

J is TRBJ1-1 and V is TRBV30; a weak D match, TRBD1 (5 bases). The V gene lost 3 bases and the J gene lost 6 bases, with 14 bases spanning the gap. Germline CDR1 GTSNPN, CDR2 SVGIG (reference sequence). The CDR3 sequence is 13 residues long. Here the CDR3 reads CAWSVSPGSEAFF. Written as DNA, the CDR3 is TGTGCCTGGAGCGTATCCCCAGGGTCTGAAGCTTTCTTT.

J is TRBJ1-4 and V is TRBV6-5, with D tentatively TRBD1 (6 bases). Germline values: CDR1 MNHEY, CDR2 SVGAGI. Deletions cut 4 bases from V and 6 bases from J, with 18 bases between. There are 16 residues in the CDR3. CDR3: CASSSVVGGRDEKLFF. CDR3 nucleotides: TGTGCCAGCAGTTCCGTCGTGGGGGGGCGGGATGAAAAACTGTTTTTT.

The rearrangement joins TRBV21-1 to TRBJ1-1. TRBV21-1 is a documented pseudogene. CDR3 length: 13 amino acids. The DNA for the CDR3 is TGTGCCAGCAGCAAAGAGCCAAACACTGAAGCTTTCTTT. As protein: CASSKEPNTEAFF.

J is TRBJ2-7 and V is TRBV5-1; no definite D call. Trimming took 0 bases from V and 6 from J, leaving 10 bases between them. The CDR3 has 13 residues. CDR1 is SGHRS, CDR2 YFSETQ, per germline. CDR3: CASSLEASREQYF. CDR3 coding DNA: TGCGCCAGCAGCTTGGAGGCTAGTCGCGAGCAGTACTTC.

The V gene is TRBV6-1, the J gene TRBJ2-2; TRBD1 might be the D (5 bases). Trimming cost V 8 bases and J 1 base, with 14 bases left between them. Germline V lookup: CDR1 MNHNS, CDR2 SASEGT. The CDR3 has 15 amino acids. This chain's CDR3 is CASGSTAENTGELFF. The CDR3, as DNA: TGTGCCAGCGGTTCGACAGCCGAGAACACCGGGGAGCTGTTTTTT.

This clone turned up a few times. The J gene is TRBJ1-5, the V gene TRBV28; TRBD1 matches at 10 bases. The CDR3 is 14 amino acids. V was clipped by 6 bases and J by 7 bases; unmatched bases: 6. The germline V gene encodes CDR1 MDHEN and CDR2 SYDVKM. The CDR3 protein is CASREGQGRQPQHF. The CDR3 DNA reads TGTGCCAGCAGAGAGGGACAGGGGAGGCAGCCCCAGCATTTT.

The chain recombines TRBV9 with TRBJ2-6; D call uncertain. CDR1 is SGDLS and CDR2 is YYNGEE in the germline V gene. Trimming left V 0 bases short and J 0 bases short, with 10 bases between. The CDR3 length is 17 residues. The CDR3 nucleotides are TGTGCCAGCAGCGTAGCCGCAACAGCCTCTGGGGCCAACGTCCTGACTTTC. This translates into CASSVAATASGANVLTF. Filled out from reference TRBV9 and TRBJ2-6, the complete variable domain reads DSGVTQTPKHLITATGQRVTLRCSPRSGDLSVYWYQQSLDQGLQFLIQYYNGEERAKGNILERFSAQQFPDLHSELNLSSLELGDSALYFCASSVAATASGANVLTFGAGSRLTVL.

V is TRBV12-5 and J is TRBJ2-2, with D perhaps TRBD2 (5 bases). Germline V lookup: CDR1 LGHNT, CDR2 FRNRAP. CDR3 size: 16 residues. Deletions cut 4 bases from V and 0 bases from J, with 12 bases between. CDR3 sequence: CASGSRTGTNTGELFF. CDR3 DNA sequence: TGTGCTAGTGGTTCCCGCACCGGGACGAACACCGGGGAGCTGTTTTTT.

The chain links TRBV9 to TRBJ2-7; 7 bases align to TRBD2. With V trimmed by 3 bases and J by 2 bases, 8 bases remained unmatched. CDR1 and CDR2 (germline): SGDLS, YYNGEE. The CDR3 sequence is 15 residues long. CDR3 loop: CASSGGTTGAYEQYF. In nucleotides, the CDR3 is TGTGCCAGCAGCGGAGGGACTACGGGGGCCTACGAGCAGTACTTC.

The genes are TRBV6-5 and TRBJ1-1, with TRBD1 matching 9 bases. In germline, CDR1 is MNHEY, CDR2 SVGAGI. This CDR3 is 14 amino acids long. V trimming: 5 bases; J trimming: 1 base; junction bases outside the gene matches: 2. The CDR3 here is CASSADRGNTEAFF. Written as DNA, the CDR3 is TGTGCCAGCAGTGCGGACAGGGGGAACACTGAAGCTTTCTTT.

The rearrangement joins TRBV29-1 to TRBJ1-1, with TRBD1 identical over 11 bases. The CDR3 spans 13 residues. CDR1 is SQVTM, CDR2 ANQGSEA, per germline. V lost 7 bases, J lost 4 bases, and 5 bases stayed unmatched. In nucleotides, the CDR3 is TGCAGCGGGCGTGGGACAGGGGGCACTGAAGCTTTCTTT. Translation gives CSGRGTGGTEAFF.

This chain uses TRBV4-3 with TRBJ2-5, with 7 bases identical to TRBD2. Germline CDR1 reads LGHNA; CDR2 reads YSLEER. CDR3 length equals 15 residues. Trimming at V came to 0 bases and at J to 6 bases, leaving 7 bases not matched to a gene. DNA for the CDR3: TGCGCCAGCAGCCAAGATGCCGGGGAGGGAAAGACCCAGTACTTC. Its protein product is CASSQDAGEGKTQYF.

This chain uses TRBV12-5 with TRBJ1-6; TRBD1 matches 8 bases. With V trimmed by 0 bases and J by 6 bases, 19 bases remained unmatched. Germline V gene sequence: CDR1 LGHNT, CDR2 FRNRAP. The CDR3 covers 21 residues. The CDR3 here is CASGLVSSRIWTGNINSPLHF. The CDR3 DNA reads TGTGCTAGTGGTTTGGTATCATCTCGGATTTGGACAGGGAACATTAATTCACCCCTCCACTTT.

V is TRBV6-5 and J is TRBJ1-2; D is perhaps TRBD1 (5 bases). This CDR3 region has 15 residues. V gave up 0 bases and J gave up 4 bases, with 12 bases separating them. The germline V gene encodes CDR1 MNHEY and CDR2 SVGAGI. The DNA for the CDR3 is TGTGCCAGCAGTTACTCTGGGGAGGGGATCTATGGCTACACCTTC. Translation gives CASSYSGEGIYGYTF.

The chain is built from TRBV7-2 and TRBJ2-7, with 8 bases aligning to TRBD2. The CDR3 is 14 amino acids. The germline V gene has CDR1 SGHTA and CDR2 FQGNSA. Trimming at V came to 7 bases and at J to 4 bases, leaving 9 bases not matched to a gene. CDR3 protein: CASTPREGLYEQYF. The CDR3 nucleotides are TGTGCCAGCACCCCACGGGAGGGTTTATACGAGCAGTACTTC. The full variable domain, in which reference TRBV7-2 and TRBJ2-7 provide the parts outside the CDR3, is GAGVSQSPSNKVTEKGKDVELRCDPISGHTALYWYRQSLGQGLEFLIYFQGNSAPDKSGLPSDRFSAERTGGSVSTLTIQRTQQEDSAVYLCASTPREGLYEQYFGPGTRLTVT.

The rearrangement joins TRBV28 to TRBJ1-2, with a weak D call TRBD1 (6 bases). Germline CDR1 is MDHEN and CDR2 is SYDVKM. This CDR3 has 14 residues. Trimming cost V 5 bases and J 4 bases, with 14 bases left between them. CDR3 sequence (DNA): TGTGCCAGCAGTCGACAGGTAGAGGCCTATGGCTACACCTTC. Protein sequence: CASSRQVEAYGYTF.

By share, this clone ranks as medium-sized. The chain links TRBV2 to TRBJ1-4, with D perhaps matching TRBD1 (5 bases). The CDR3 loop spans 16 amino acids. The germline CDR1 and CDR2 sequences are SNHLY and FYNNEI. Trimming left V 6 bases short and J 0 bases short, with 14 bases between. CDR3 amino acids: CASRVNGGATNEKLFF. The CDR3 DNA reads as TGTGCCAGCAGAGTGAACGGAGGGGCAACTAATGAAAAACTGTTTTTT.

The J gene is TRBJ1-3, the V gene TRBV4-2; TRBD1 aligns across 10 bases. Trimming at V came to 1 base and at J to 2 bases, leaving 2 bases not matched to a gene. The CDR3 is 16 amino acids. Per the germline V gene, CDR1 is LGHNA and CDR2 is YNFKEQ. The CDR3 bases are TGTGCCAGCAGCCAAGGCGGGACAGGGGCTGGAAACACCATATATTTT. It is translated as CASSQGGTGAGNTIYF.

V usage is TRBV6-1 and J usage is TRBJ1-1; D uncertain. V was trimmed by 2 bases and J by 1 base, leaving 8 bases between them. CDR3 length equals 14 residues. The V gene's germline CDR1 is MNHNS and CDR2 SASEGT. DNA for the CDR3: TGTGCCAGCAGTGAATTTCGGGGGAACACTGAAGCTTTCTTT. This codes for CASSEFRGNTEAFF.

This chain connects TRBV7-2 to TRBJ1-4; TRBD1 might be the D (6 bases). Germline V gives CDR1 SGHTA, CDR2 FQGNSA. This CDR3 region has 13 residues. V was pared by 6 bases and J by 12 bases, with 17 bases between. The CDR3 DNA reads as TGTGCCAGCAGGCTCAGGGGATGGTCAGAACTGTTTTTT. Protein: CASRLRGWSELFF. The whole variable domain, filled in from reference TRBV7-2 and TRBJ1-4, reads GAGVSQSPSNKVTEKGKDVELRCDPISGHTALYWYRQSLGQGLEFLIYFQGNSAPDKSGLPSDRFSAERTGGSVSTLTIQRTQQEDSAVYLCASRLRGWSELFFGSGTQLSVL.

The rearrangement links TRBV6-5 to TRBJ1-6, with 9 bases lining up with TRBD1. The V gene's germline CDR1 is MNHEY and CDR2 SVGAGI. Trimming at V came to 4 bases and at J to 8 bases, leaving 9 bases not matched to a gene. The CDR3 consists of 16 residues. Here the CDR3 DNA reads TGTGCCAGCAGTTCCACCTCCGGGACAGGGCATTCACCCCTCCACTTT. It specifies CASSSTSGTGHSPLHF.

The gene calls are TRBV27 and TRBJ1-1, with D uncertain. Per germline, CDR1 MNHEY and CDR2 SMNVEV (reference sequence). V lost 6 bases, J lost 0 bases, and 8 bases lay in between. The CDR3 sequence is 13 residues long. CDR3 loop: CASRLDLNTEAFF. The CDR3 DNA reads TGTGCCAGCAGACTAGACTTGAACACTGAAGCTTTCTTT.

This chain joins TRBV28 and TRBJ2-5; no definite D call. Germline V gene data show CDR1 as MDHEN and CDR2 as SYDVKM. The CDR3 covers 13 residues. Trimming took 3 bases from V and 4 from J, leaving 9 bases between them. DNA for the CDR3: TGTGCCAGCAGTTTGATCGGGTTAGAGACCCAGTACTTC. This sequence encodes CASSLIGLETQYF.